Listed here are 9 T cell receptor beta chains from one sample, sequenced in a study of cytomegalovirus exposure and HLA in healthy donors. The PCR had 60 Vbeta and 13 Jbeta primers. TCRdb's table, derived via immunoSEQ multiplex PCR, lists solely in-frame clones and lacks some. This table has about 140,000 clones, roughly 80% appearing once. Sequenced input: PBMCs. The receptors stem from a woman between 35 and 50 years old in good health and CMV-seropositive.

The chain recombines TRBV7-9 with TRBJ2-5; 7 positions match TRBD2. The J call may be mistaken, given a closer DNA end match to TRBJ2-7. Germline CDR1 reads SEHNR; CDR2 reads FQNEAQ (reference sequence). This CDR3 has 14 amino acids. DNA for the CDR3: TGTGCCAGCAGCGGGGGGGTGAGGTCCTACGAGCAGTACTTC. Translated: CASSGGVRSYEQYF.

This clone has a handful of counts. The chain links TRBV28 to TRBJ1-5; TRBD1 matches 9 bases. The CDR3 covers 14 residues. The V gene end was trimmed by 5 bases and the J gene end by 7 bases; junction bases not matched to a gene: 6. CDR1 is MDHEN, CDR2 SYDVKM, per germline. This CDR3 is CASSLGTGSQPQHF. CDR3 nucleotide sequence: TGTGCCAGCAGTCTAGGGACAGGGAGCCAGCCCCAGCATTTT.

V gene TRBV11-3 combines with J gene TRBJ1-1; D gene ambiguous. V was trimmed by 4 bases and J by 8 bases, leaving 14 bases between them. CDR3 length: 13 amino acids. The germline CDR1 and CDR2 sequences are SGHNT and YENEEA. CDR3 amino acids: CASSSVNEEEAFF. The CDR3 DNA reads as TGTGCCAGCAGCTCTGTAAACGAGGAGGAAGCTTTCTTT.

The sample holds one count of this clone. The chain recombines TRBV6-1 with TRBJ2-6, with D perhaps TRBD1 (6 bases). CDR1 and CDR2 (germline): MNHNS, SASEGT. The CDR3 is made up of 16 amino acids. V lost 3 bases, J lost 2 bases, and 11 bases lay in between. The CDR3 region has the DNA TGTGCCAGCAGTGATAGTAACAGGGCTGGGGCCAACGTCCTGACTTTC. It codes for CASSDSNRAGANVLTF.

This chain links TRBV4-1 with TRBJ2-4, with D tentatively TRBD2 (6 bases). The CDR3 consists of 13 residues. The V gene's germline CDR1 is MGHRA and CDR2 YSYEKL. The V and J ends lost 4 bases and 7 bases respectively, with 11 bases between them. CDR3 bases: TGCGCCAGCAGCCCGTCGAGCGGGAACATTCAGTACTTC. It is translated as CASSPSSGNIQYF.

DNA for the CDR3: TGTGCCACCCTCAACCCCTGGGGAGGGGTGGATGAAAAACTGTTTTTT. This codes for CATLNPWGGVDEKLFF. This chain joins TRBV28 and TRBJ1-4, with D perhaps TRBD1 (5 bases). The germline V gene has CDR1 MDHEN and CDR2 SYDVKM. Trimming took 10 bases from V and 6 from J, leaving 24 bases between them. This CDR3 is built from 16 residues.

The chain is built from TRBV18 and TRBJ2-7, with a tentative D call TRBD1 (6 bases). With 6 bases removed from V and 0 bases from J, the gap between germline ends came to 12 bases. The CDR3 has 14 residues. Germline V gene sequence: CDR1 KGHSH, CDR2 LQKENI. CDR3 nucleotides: TGTGCCAGCTCCTCCGGGGACACCTCCTACGAGCAGTACTTC. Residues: CASSSGDTSYEQYF.

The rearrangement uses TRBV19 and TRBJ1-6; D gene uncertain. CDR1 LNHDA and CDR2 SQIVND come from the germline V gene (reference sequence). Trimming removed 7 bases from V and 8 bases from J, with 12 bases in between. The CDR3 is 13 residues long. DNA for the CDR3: TGTGCCAGTAAAGCCACTCGGGATTCACCCCTCCACTTT. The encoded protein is CASKATRDSPLHF.

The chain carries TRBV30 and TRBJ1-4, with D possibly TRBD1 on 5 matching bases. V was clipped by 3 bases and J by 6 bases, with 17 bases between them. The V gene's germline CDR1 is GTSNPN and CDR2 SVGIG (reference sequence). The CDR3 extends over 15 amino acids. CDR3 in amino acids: CAWRRTGWGDEKLFF. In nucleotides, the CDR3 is TGTGCCTGGAGACGAACAGGTTGGGGGGATGAAAAACTGTTTTTT.